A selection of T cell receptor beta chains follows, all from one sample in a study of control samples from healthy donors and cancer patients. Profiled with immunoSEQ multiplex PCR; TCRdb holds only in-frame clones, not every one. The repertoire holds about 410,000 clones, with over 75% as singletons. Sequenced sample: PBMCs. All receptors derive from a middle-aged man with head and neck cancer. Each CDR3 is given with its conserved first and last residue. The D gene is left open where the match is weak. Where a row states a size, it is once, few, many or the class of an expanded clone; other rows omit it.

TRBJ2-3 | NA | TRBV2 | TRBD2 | CASTLTSGTDTQYF | TGTGCCAGCACCTTGACTAGCGGCACAGATACGCAGTATTTT
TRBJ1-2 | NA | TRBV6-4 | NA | CASSDSRDGNYGYTF | TGTGCCAGCAGTGACTCCCGGGACGGGAACTATGGCTACACCTTC
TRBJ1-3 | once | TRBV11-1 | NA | CASSLAWGSGNTIYF | TGTGCCAGCAGCTTAGCGTGGGGAAGCGGAAACACCATATATTTT
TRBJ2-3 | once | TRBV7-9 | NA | CASRPDLRDTQYF | TGTGCCAGCAGACCCGATCTCAGGGATACGCAGTATTTT
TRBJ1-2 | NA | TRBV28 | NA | CASSFVISPLQGSGYTF | TGTGCCAGCAGTTTCGTAATTTCCCCACTCCAGGGAAGTGGCTACACCTTC
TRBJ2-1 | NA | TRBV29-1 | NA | CSVGGGYNEQFF | TGCAGCGTTGGAGGGGGCTACAATGAGCAGTTCTTC
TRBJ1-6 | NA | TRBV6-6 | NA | CASSSRDTALHF | TGTGCCAGCAGTTCTAGGGACACGGCCCTCCACTTT
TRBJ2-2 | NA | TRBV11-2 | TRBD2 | CASSLVLAGGTGELFF | TGTGCCAGCAGCTTAGTACTAGCGGGAGGAACCGGGGAGCTGTTTTTT
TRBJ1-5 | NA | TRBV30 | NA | CAWNPSPYEPQHF | TGTGCCTGGAATCCTTCACCGTATGAGCCCCAGCATTTT
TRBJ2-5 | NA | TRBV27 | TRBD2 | CASSPWTSGGLLQETQYF | TGTGCCAGCAGTCCCTGGACTAGCGGGGGGCTACTCCAAGAGACCCAGTACTTC
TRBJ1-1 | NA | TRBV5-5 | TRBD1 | CASSPGTGIGFF | TGTGCCAGCAGCCCCGGGACAGGGATCGGTTTCTTT
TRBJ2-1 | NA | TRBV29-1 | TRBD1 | CSVESGTGRVVRFF | TGCAGCGTTGAGAGTGGGACAGGGCGGGTTGTGCGGTTCTTC
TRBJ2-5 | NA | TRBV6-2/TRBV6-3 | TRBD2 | CASSNSGGWKTQYF | TGTGCCAGCAGCAACAGCGGGGGTTGGAAGACCCAGTACTTC
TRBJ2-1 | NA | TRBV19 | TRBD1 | CASSIGGGQNNEQFF | TGTGCCAGTAGTATAGGAGGGGGACAGAATAATGAGCAGTTCTTC
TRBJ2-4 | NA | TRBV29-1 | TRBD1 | CSVAVPGTDRNIQYF | TGCAGCGTGGCGGTCCCGGGGACAGACCGAAACATTCAGTACTTC
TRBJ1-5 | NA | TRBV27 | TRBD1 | CASSSTGGARQPQHF | TGTGCCAGCAGTTCGACAGGGGGTGCGAGACAGCCCCAGCATTTT
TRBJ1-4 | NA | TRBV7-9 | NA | CASSQHREKLFF | TGTGCCAGCAGCCAACACAGAGAAAAACTGTTTTTT
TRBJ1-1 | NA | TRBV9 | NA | CASSVVAENTEAFF | TGTGCCAGCAGCGTAGTTGCGGAGAACACTGAAGCTTTCTTT
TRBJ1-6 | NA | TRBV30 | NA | CAWGTGRDSPLHF | TGTGCCTGGGGGACTGGGAGAGATTCACCCCTCCACTTT
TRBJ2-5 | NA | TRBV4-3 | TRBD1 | CASSPDRDRQETQYF | TGCGCCAGCAGCCCCGACAGGGACCGCCAAGAGACCCAGTACTTC
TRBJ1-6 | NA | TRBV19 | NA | CATRDIGSPLHF | TGTGCCACCCGAGACATTGGTTCACCCCTCCACTTT
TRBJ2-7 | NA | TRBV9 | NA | CASSVKGDYEQYF | TGTGCCAGCAGCGTAAAAGGCGACTACGAGCAGTACTTC
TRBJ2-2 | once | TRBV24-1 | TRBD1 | CATSDPGQGDGELFF | TGTGCCACCAGTGACCCGGGACAGGGGGACGGGGAGCTGTTTTTT
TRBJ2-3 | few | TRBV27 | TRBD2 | CASSLLAGGTDTQYF | TGTGCCAGCAGTTTACTAGCGGGGGGCACAGATACGCAGTATTTT
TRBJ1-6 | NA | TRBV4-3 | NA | CASSQVEMPANSPLHF | TGCGCCAGCAGCCAAGTAGAAATGCCAGCCAATTCACCCCTCCACTTT
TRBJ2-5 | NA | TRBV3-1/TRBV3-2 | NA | CASSQRPLRETQYF | TGTGCCAGCAGCCAAAGACCCCTACGGGAGACCCAGTACTTC
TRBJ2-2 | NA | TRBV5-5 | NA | CASSWTDRRDTGELFF | TGTGCCAGCAGCTGGACTGACAGGCGAGACACCGGGGAGCTGTTTTTT
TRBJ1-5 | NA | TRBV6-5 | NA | CASTPDINQPQHF | TGTGCCAGCACCCCAGACATCAATCAGCCCCAGCATTTT
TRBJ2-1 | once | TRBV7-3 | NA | CASSLTRGPPNEQFF | TGTGCCAGCAGCTTAACGAGAGGACCCCCAAATGAGCAGTTCTTC